This TCR beta chain was captured in a study of shared clonotypes between healthy human individuals. Overall study findings and caveats: Compared with memory subsets, naive subsets generally had larger estimated richness.

As originally analysed: ImmunoSEQ supplied junction-only sequences lacking quality scores, so filtering was different. Clones were sequenced by immunoSEQ multiplex PCR, and TCRdb holds only the in-frame ones, with some missing. From that table come the V and J calls and clone size; the DNA was used to work out D and trimming. The sample lists 1 million to 1.3 million clones; approximately 80% were seen once. Worth noting for this clone: Its antigen is undetermined.

The CDR3 contains 15 residues. Trimming cost V 5 bases and J 2 bases; bases outside gene matches: 3. Germline V gene lookup returns CDR1 MNHEY and CDR2 SVGAGI. The J gene is TRBJ2-7, the V gene TRBV6-5; 13 bases are shared with TRBD2. This clonotype originated in a man aged 18 to 29 in good health. Some clones in this sample may be carry-over from other donors' samples. Sequenced material: memory CD4+ T cells from PBMCs. Stated subset: CD45RA-negative fraction. The CDR3 loop is CASSGLAGETYEQYF. CDR3 nucleotides: TGTGCCAGCAGTGGACTAGCGGGGGAAACCTACGAGCAGTACTTC.